The present T cell receptor beta chain was sequenced within a study of CD8 T cells in Susac syndrome (dated by TCRdb to about 2019). Looking at the study overall: Among the Susac syndrome patients who were sequenced, clinically active disease was present in six and clinical remission was observed in roughly eight. The study used repertoire sequencing to test whether antigen drove CD8+ T cell activation and differentiation in Susac syndrome. At blood withdrawal, Susac syndrome patients were either therapy-naive, taking corticosteroids (in some cases with IVIg as well), or taking IVIg alone. The study compared CD8+ T cell repertoire clonality among roughly 12 healthy donors, about 14 Susac syndrome patients and roughly 16 multiple sclerosis patients.

High-throughput TCR beta sequencing profiled peripheral blood CD8+ and CD4+ T cells from healthy donors, Susac syndrome patients and multiple sclerosis patients. Recently defined diagnostic criteria for definite or probable disease were met by the Susac syndrome patients. Bulk CD8+ and CD4+ T cells were purified magnetically by negative isolation, whereas CD8+ TEMRA cells were enriched by FACS. Blood was collected in EDTA tubes and processed within 24 hours, with PBMCs isolated through density gradient centrifugation. PBMCs intended for TCR sequencing were cryopreserved in liquid nitrogen and were subsequently thawed in a 37 degrees C water bath. A purity of at least 90% was achieved for sorted or isolated CD4+, CD8+ and CD8+ TEMRA cells. Here is what the overall study found, with its caveats: The number of individuals in the TCR sequencing and HLA analysis was recognized as being relatively small. Clonal expansion was observed in Susac syndrome CD8+ repertoires, with the highest expansion in CD8+ TEMRA cells and greater expansion in clinically active than in remitting patients. Over 15 Susac-specific public clones were identified in the total CD8+ repertoire, and roughly five Susac-specific public clones were identified in the CD8+ TEMRA repertoire.

CDR1 is given as SQVTM and CDR2 as ANQGSEA, both from the germline V gene. The CDR3 covers 13 residues, taking in both the cysteine and the phenylalanine. The only DNA kept is the CDR3, 39 bases in frame from the first base. A distance of 14 bases separates the germline ends of V and J, which lose 6 bases and 3 bases respectively. RNA was extracted using the RNeasy kit, and 0.5 to 1 microgram was reverse transcribed with random hexamers. The immunoSEQ multiplex PCR assay, covering 54 Vbeta and 13 Jbeta segments, was used to amplify TCR beta CDR3 regions. PCR amplification bias was corrected using a synthetic template baseline for primer optimization and computational correction. Per the source publication's procedure: Reads were assigned to V, D and J genes according to IMGT and analyzed in immunoSEQ Analyzer, with only productive sequences retained. To calculate clonality, Shannon entropy was normalized by log2 of the number of productive unique sequences and then subtracted from one. For each patient and control, public and private clones were evaluated within the 100 most prevalent clones. Susac-specific clones were defined as absent from healthy and MS cohorts, over a thousand published viral clones and other ImmuneACCESS disease sequences. The public reads were run again by TCRdb, first through fastp at Q25 and then through MiXCR, and only productive beta chains were kept. A single entry per CDR3 protein holds the most common genes and DNA from its merged rows. Here the V and J calls rest on TCRdb's processing, not on the authors' analysis. The sample data list around 80,000 distinct CDR3 sequences, and roughly 96% of these were observed just once. Roughly 0.4% of the sample goes to the ten largest clones.

As to this clonotype: No antigen is known for it. No base quality information exists; no much larger clone differs at one position.

This chain is built from TRBV29-1 and TRBJ1-2; the D segment could be TRBD1, given 6 matching bases. What was sequenced was CD8+ T cells from PBMCs. This receptor was obtained from a human donor with Susac syndrome. The base sequence is TGCAGCGTCCTGGACAGTACAGACTATGGCTACACCTTC. Its protein reads: CSVLDSTDYGYTF.